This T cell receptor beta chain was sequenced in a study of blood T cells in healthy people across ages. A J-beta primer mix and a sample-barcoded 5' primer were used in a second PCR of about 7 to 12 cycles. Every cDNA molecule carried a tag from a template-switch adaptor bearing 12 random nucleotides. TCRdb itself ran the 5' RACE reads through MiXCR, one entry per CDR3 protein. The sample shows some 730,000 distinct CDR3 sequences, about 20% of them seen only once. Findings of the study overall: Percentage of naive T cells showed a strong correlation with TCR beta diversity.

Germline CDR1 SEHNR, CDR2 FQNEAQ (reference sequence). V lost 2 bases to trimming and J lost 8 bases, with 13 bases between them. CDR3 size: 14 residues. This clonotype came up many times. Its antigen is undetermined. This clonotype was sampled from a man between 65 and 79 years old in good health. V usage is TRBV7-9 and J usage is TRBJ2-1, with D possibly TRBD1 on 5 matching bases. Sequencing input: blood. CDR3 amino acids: CASSLTGSGDEQFF. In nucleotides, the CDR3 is TGTGCCAGCAGCTTAACAGGTTCCGGAGATGAGCAGTTCTTC.